These 23 T cell receptor beta chains came from one sample sequenced in a study of cytomegalovirus exposure and HLA in healthy donors. PCR employed 60 Vbeta and 13 Jbeta primers. Some clones are missing from TCRdb's copy, which holds only in-frame ones; the method was immunoSEQ multiplex PCR. The sample includes about 110,000 clones, around 80% seen only once; the top ten take about 2.2%. Sequenced material: PBMCs. The receptors come from a man in his thirties or forties in good health and CMV-seronegative.

The gene calls are TRBV5-4 and TRBJ2-5, with 11 positions matching TRBD2. The length of the CDR3 is 17 residues. J lost 4 bases, V lost 1 base, and 9 bases had no gene match. Germline CDR1 is SGHNT and CDR2 is YYREEE (reference sequence). This CDR3 reads CASSLPGLAGGVETQYF. CDR3 coding DNA: TGTGCCAGCAGCTTGCCCGGGCTAGCGGGAGGAGTAGAGACCCAGTACTTC.

The rearrangement links TRBV7-2 to TRBJ1-1; the match to TRBD1 covers 10 bases. CDR3 length: 16 residues. V lost 6 bases to trimming and J lost 0 bases; unmatched junction nucleotides: 7. Germline values: CDR1 SGHTA, CDR2 FQGNSA. CDR3 sequence (DNA): TGTGCCAGCAGTCCGCCCGGGACAGGGGTGAACACTGAAGCTTTCTTT. Translation: CASSPPGTGVNTEAFF.

V is TRBV18 and J is TRBJ1-5; D remains unclear. CDR1 KGHSH and CDR2 LQKENI come from the germline V gene. The CDR3 sequence is 12 residues long. V was shortened by 2 bases and J by 6 bases, with 5 bases between the two germline ends. The CDR3 protein is CASSPGPQPQHF. In DNA form, the CDR3 reads TGTGCCAGCTCACCAGGGCCTCAGCCCCAGCATTTT.

This clone was found a few times. One end of the junction does not line up with germline, which may come from a read error. The rearrangement uses TRBV12-5 and TRBJ2-1, with D tentatively TRBD1 (6 bases). CDR3 length equals 13 residues. Germline assignment: CDR1 LGHNT and CDR2 FRNRAP. In DNA form, the CDR3 reads TGTGCTAGTGGCTTGGGGACAAACAATGAGCAGTTCTTC. This encodes CASGLGTNNEQFF. The entire variable domain, with the rest obtained from reference TRBV12-5 and TRBJ2-1, is as follows: DARVTQTPRHKVTEMGQEVTMRCQPILGHNTVFWYRQTMMQGLELLAYFRNRAPLDDSGMPKDRFSAEMPDATLATLKIQPSEPRDSAVYFCASGLGTNNEQFFGPGTRLTVL.

A few counts support this clone. The chain employs TRBV7-9 and TRBJ2-7; 10 nucleotides line up with TRBD2. Unmatched junction bases numbered 5, after V lost 3 bases and J lost 6 bases. The germline gives CDR1 SEHNR, CDR2 FQNEAQ (reference sequence). This CDR3 has 14 residues. CDR3 protein: CASSFSGGTSEQYF. The DNA of the CDR3 is TGTGCCAGCAGCTTTAGCGGGGGGACGTCCGAGCAGTACTTC.

J is TRBJ2-1 and V is TRBV4-1, with D perhaps TRBD2 (5 bases). Trimming left V 0 bases short and J 4 bases short, with 10 bases between. In germline, CDR1 is MGHRA, CDR2 YSYEKL. The length of the CDR3 is 15 residues. The CDR3 reads CASSQETGSYNEQFF. The DNA of the CDR3 is TGCGCCAGCAGCCAAGAAACGGGGAGTTACAATGAGCAGTTCTTC.

The chain couples TRBV7-9 to TRBJ2-2; no reliable D call. CDR1 and CDR2 from the germline V gene are SEHNR and FQNEAQ (reference sequence). This CDR3 has 16 residues. V lost 2 bases and J 5 bases, leaving 15 bases between the germline ends. The CDR3 DNA reads TGTGCCAGCAGCTTAACTACTGCCGGAAAAACCGGGGAGCTGTTTTTT. Protein sequence: CASSLTTAGKTGELFF.

This chain joins TRBV5-1 and TRBJ2-7, with TRBD1 matching 9 bases. In germline, CDR1 is SGHRS, CDR2 YFSETQ. Trimming took 0 bases from V and 2 from J; bases not matched to a gene: 3. The CDR3 is 15 residues long. CDR3 DNA sequence: TGCGCCAGCAGCTTGGGCGGGACAGGGACCTACGAGCAGTACTTC. Protein product: CASSLGGTGTYEQYF.

The rearrangement links TRBV30 to TRBJ2-7; D may be TRBD2 (6 bases). The CDR3 spans 16 residues. Germline V gene lookup returns CDR1 GTSNPN and CDR2 SVGIG (reference sequence). Trimming pared 4 bases from V and 2 bases from J, leaving 21 bases between. The DNA for the CDR3 is TGTGCCTGGATGTGGGGGGTTTGCGGCGATACCTACGAGCAGTACTTC. This encodes CAWMWGVCGDTYEQYF.

The chain combines TRBV7-6 with TRBJ1-2, with D perhaps TRBD1 (6 bases). V was clipped by 4 bases and J by 6 bases, with 12 bases between them. Germline V gives CDR1 SGHVS, CDR2 FNYEAQ. The CDR3 runs to 13 residues. This CDR3 reads CASSSGSGDGYTF. The CDR3 bases are TGTGCCAGCAGCTCCGGTTCAGGGGATGGCTACACCTTC.

The chain employs TRBV15 and TRBJ2-3, with TRBD2 identical over 9 bases. CDR3 length: 15 amino acids. Losses at the gene ends were 5 bases for V and 8 bases for J; bases not matched to a gene: 11. The germline V gene has CDR1 LNHNV and CDR2 YYDKDF (reference sequence). In DNA, the CDR3 is TGTGCCACCAGCGCCCTGGGGGTAGCGGGAGTTACGCAGTATTTT. This sequence encodes CATSALGVAGVTQYF.

V usage is TRBV7-9 and J usage is TRBJ1-4; maybe TRBD1 (6 bases). V lost 7 bases and J lost 7, with 16 bases in between. Germline V gives CDR1 SEHNR, CDR2 FQNEAQ (reference sequence). The CDR3 is 14 amino acids. The CDR3 sequence: CASTTGTRSEKLFF. The CDR3 nucleotides are TGTGCCAGCACAACCGGGACACGGAGTGAAAAACTGTTTTTT.

This chain joins TRBV6-8 and TRBJ2-3; tentatively, D is TRBD2 (6 bases). V shed 7 bases and J shed 2 bases, with 13 bases lying between them. Germline V gene data show CDR1 as MNHGY and CDR2 as SAAAGT. This CDR3 contains 14 residues. The CDR3 region is CASIGGGDTDTQYF. The CDR3 DNA sequence: TGTGCCAGCATCGGCGGAGGGGACACAGATACGCAGTATTTT.

This clone was seen a single time. Here the CDR3 DNA reads TGTGCCTGGAGTTACGTCGCGGGTGGCGAGCAGTACTTC. Translated, it gives CAWSYVAGGEQYF. The gene calls are TRBV30 and TRBJ2-7; a possible D gene is TRBD2 (5 bases). V was pared by 2 bases and J by 6 bases, with 14 bases between. The CDR3 runs to 13 residues. Looked up from germline, CDR1 is GTSNPN and CDR2 is SVGIG (reference sequence).

The chain joins TRBV7-8 to TRBJ1-5; D possibly corresponds to TRBD1 (5 bases). Trimming shortened V by 1 base and J by 6 bases, and 16 bases separated the two germline ends. This CDR3 is built from 16 residues. Germline V lookup: CDR1 SGHVS, CDR2 FQNEAQ. The CDR3 here is CASSLVVGVGGQPQHF. The CDR3, as DNA: TGTGCCAGCAGCTTAGTGGTCGGGGTCGGGGGTCAGCCCCAGCATTTT.

The chain is built from TRBV5-1 and TRBJ2-3; 8 bases are shared with TRBD1. J was trimmed by 4 bases and V by 4 bases; bases with no gene match: 5. Germline V gene data show CDR1 as SGHRS and CDR2 as YFSETQ. The CDR3 has 14 residues. DNA for the CDR3: TGCGCCAGCAGCCAGGGACAGGTCCCAGATACGCAGTATTTT. Its protein product is CASSQGQVPDTQYF.

The chain carries TRBV7-2 and TRBJ2-7, with D perhaps matching TRBD1 (5 bases). V lost 1 base, J lost 5 bases, and 18 bases lay in between. From germline, CDR1 is SGHTA and CDR2 FQGNSA. There are 16 residues in the CDR3. CDR3 sequence: CASSLVSNGARNEQYF. The CDR3 DNA reads as TGTGCCAGCAGCTTAGTATCCAATGGGGCAAGGAACGAGCAGTACTTC.

In its sample, this clone was seen once. The rearrangement joins TRBV7-6 to TRBJ2-2; a weak D match, TRBD1 (6 bases). Per the germline V gene, CDR1 is SGHVS and CDR2 is FNYEAQ. The CDR3 consists of 16 residues. The ends were cut back, 4 bases at V and 2 bases at J, with 14 bases in the middle. The CDR3 sequence is CASSSSPDRNTGELFF. Written as DNA, the CDR3 is TGTGCCAGCAGCTCCTCACCGGACAGAAACACCGGGGAGCTGTTTTTT.

The chain combines TRBV5-1 with TRBJ2-5, with 7 bases that match TRBD1. J gave up 2 bases and V 0 bases, and 4 bases lay outside the gene matches. Germline lookup yields CDR1 SGHRS and CDR2 YFSETQ. CDR3 length: 15 amino acids. The CDR3 here is CASSLGGTVQETQYF. CDR3 nucleotides: TGCGCCAGCAGCTTGGGTGGGACAGTTCAAGAGACCCAGTACTTC.

This clone was seen a few times. Other DNA sequences in the same sample also yield this CDR3. The genes are TRBV18 and TRBJ1-6, with 8 bases matching TRBD1. From germline, CDR1 is KGHSH and CDR2 LQKENI. After removal of 3 bases from V and 5 bases from J, the junction contained 6 bases not matched to a gene. This CDR3 comprises 16 residues. CDR3 in amino acids: CASSPSTGANNSPLHF. The CDR3, as DNA: TGTGCCAGCTCACCCTCGACAGGGGCAAATAATTCACCCCTCCACTTT.

This clone has a handful of counts. The chain uses TRBV28 and TRBJ1-4, with D unresolved. CDR1 and CDR2 (germline): MDHEN, SYDVKM. CDR3 length: 13 residues. V lost 7 bases and J lost 8, with 14 bases in between. CDR3 DNA sequence: TGTGCCAGCAATTCCATCCTAAGAGAAAAACTGTTTTTT. Translated, it gives CASNSILREKLFF.

This chain joins TRBV7-9 and TRBJ1-2; 8 bases are a match to TRBD1. V trimming: 5 bases; J trimming: 4 bases; junction bases outside the gene matches: 6. This CDR3 region has 14 residues. Germline CDR1 and CDR2: SEHNR and FQNEAQ (reference sequence). CDR3 nucleotide sequence: TGTGCCAGCAGCGGTACTGGACAGGGCTATGGCTACACCTTC. Encoded protein: CASSGTGQGYGYTF.

This clone was counted a few times. The chain uses TRBV14 and TRBJ2-1; TRBD1 matches at 7 bases. CDR1 SGHDN and CDR2 FVKESK come from the germline V gene. The junction had 6 bases not matched to a gene; V was cut back by 4 bases and J by 6 bases. The CDR3 sequence is 14 residues long. The CDR3 nucleotides read TGTGCCAGCAGCCGCGACAGGGTAGCCAATGAGCAGTTCTTC. It yields the protein CASSRDRVANEQFF.